This TCR beta chain was sequenced during a study of radiotherapy plus CTLA-4 blockade in lung cancer listed by TCRdb under 2018. Background on the whole study: Among the enrolled patients, 18% had an objective response, and approximately 33% reached disease control. What the research found in general, with its limitations: TCR clones derived from tumors expanded in peripheral blood after treatment with radiotherapy and ipilimumab. Early dynamic changes in blood T cell clones, together with increased serum interferon-beta after radiation, were reported as the strongest predictors of response.

Library preparation employed the immunoSEQ multiplex PCR assay. What TCRdb holds here is the immuneACCESS table cut down to in-frame rearrangements. Part of the clones is not present; checked against another copy, under half of the missing clones reflect an unresolved V gene, and the others are unexplained. This sample has tens of thousands of clones in its table, and 70% to 80% of those were observed once. Of the sample, roughly 11% is held by the ten largest clones. The study evaluated CTLA-4 blockade (ipilimumab) given together with focal radiation therapy in patients who had chemo-refractory metastatic non-small-cell lung cancer. For CDR1 and CDR2, the germline V gene lists SGHTA and FQGNSA. V is trimmed back by 1 base and J by 0 bases, and the junction contains 6 bases that no gene match accounts for. Reading from cysteine to phenylalanine, the CDR3 counts 17 amino acids. The entry retains the CDR3 DNA only, 51 bases that are in frame from base 1.

About this clone itself: Its antigen is not yet known. Base quality data are lacking; no much larger clone is found one base away.

The chain couples TRBV7-2 to TRBJ2-1, and 7 junctional nucleotides match TRBD2. This clonotype originated in a human donor with non-small cell lung cancer who had stable disease on radiotherapy plus ipilimumab. The specimen comprised peripheral blood, sampled from a patient treated with radiotherapy plus ipilimumab. The CDR3 sequence is CASSLVPGGYSYNEQFF. The DNA sequence is TGTGCCAGCAGCTTAGTACCGGGGGGATACTCCTACAATGAGCAGTTCTTC.